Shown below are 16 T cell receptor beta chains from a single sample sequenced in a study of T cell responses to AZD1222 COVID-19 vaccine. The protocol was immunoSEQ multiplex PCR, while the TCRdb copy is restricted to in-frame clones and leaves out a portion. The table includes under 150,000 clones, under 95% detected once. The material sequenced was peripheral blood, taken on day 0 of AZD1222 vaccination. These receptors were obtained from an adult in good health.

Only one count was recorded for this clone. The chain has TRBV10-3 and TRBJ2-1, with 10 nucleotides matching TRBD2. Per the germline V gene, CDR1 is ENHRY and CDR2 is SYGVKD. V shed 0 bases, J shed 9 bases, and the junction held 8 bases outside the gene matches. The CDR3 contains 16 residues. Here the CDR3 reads CAISESVSGGAREQFF. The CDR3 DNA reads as TGTGCCATCAGTGAGTCGGTGAGCGGGGGGGCCCGTGAGCAGTTCTTC.

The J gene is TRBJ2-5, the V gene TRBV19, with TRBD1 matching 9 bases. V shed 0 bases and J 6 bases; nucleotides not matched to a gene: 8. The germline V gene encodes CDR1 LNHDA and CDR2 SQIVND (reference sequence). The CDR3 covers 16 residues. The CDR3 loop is CASSIDDRGFKKTQYF. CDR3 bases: TGTGCCAGTAGTATAGATGACAGGGGGTTTAAAAAGACCCAGTACTTC.

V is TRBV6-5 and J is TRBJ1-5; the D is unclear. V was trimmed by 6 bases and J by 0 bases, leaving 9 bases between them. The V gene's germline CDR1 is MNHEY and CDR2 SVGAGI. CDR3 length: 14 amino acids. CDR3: CASRPWSSNQPQHF. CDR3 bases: TGTGCCAGCAGACCCTGGAGTAGCAATCAGCCCCAGCATTTT.

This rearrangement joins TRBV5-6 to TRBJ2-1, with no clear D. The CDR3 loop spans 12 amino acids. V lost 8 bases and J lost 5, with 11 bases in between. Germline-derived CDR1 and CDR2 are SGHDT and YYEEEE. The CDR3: CASETPHNEQFF. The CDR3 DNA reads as TGTGCCAGTGAGACGCCCCACAATGAGCAGTTCTTC.

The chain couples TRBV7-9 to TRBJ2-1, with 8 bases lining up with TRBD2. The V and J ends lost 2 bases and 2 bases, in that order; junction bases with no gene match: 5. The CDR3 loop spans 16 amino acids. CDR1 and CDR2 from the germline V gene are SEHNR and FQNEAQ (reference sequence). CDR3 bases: TGTGCCAGCAGCTTATGGCTAGCGGGTACCTACAATGAGCAGTTCTTC. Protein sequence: CASSLWLAGTYNEQFF.

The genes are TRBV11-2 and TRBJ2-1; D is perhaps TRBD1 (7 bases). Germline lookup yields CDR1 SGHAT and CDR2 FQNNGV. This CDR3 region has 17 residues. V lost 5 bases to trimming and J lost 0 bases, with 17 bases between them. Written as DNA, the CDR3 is TGTGCCAGCAGCCTAGGGGGGACAGCAAGCTCCTACAATGAGCAGTTCTTC. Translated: CASSLGGTASSYNEQFF. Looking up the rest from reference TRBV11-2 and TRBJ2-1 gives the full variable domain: EAGVAQSPRYKIIEKRQSVAFWCNPISGHATLYWYQQILGQGPKLLIQFQNNGVVDDSQLPKDRFSAERLKGVDSTLKIQPAKLEDSAVYLCASSLGGTASSYNEQFFGPGTRLTVL.

The CDR3 region is CASSQAGDRSEQFF. As DNA, the CDR3 is TGTGCCAGCAGCCAGGCGGGAGACCGAAGTGAGCAGTTCTTC. J is TRBJ2-1 and V is TRBV7-3; 7 bases are a match to TRBD2. CDR1 SGHTA and CDR2 FQGTGA come from the germline V gene. V was pared by 5 bases and J by 9 bases, with 10 bases of the junction left unmatched. CDR3 size: 14 residues.

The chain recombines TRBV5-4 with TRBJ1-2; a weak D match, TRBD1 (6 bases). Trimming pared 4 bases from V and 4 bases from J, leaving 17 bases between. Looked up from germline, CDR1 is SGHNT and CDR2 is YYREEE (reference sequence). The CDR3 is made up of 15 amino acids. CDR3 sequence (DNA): TGTGCCAGCAGCCCCGGAGGTGCGGGGGCCTATGGCTACACCTTC. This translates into CASSPGGAGAYGYTF.

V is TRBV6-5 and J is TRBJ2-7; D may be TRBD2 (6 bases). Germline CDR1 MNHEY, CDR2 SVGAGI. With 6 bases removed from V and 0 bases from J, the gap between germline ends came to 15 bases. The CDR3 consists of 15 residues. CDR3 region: CASSHRGWSSYEQYF. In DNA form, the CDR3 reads TGTGCCAGCAGCCATCGGGGGTGGAGCTCCTACGAGCAGTACTTC.

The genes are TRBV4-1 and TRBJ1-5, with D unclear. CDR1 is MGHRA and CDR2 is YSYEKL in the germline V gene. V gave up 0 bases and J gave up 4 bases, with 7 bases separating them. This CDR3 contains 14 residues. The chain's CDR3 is CASSQDPTNQPQHF. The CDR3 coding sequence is TGCGCCAGCAGCCAAGATCCCACAAATCAGCCCCAGCATTTT.

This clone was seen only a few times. CDR3 bases: TGCGCCAGCAGCCGGTCGACCGCGAACACTGAAGCTTTCTTT. This gives the protein CASSRSTANTEAFF. V is TRBV5-1 and J is TRBJ1-1; D call uncertain. The CDR3 spans 14 residues. V dropped 4 bases and J dropped 1 base, with 11 bases sitting between them. Per germline, CDR1 SGHRS and CDR2 YFSETQ.

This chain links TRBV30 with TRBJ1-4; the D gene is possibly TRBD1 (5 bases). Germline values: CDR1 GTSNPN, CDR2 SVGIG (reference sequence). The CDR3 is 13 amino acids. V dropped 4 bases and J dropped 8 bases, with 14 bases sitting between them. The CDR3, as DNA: TGTGCCTGGAAGAGGGTCAGGGCGGAAAAACTGTTTTTT. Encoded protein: CAWKRVRAEKLFF.

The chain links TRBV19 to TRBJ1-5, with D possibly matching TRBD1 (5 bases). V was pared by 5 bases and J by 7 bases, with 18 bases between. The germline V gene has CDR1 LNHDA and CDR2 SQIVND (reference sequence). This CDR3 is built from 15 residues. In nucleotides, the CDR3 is TGTGCCAGTAGTCAACTCTCGGGGGTCGGACAGCCCCAGCATTTT. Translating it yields CASSQLSGVGQPQHF.

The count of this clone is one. For the CDR3, the DNA is TGTGCCAGCAGCTTAGAAATTGGTGAGCAGTTCTTC. Protein product: CASSLEIGEQFF. The chain is built from TRBV11-3 and TRBJ2-1; D gene unclear. The CDR3 runs to 12 residues. The V end was cut by 0 bases, the J end by 9 bases, with 6 bases between. Germline-derived CDR1 and CDR2 are SGHNT and YENEEA.

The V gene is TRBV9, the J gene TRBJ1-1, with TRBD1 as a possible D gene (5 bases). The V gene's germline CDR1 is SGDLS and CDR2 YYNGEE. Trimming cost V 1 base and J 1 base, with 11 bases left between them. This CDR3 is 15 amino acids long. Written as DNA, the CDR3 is TGTGCCAGCAGCGTAAATGGGGCGGGGAACACTGAAGCTTTCTTT. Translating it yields CASSVNGAGNTEAFF.

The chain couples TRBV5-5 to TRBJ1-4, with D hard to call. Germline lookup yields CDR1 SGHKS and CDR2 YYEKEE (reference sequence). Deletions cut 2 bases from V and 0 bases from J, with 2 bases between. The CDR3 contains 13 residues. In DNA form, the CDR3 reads TGTGCCAGCAGCTTTGCAACTAATGAAAAACTGTTTTTT. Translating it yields CASSFATNEKLFF.